This T cell receptor beta chain emerged from a study of blood T cell repertoires in COVID-19. At the level of the study: Spain, Italy and the United States supplied samples that represented acute and convalescent COVID-19.

The repertoire was sequenced with immunoSEQ multiplex PCR; TCRdb's copy has only in-frame clones and lacks some. The sample has approximately 260,000 clones, more than 75% seen once. This clone was detected only once. Germline assignment: CDR1 LNHNV and CDR2 YYDKDF (reference sequence). The junction had 6 bases not matched to a gene; V was cut back by 6 bases and J by 5 bases. This CDR3 comprises 13 residues. The receptor was isolated from a woman aged 40 to 55 with acute COVID-19. This rearrangement joins TRBV15 to TRBJ2-7; 8 nucleotides match TRBD1. The source material was PBMCs or T cells enriched from blood (not recorded which). CDR3: CATRQTGGNEQYF. The CDR3 DNA follows: TGTGCCACCAGACAAACAGGGGGAAACGAGCAGTACTTC.